This note documents a single T cell receptor (beta chain) sequence. The antigen remains undetermined. CDR3 length: 13 residues. Trimming left V 1 base short and J 4 bases short, with 7 bases between. Germline V CDR1 and CDR2: LGHNT, FRNRAP. The record originates from a study of a mutant IDH1 vaccine in newly diagnosed glioma. Study-level background: Earlier treatment was radiotherapy, temozolomide, or both, with most getting both.

Sequencing used immunoSEQ multiplex PCR; TCRdb keeps in-frame clones, though not all of them. The sample carries around 76,000 clones, around 83% recorded once. Noted time point: week 23, last vaccination. Doses of 300 ug of mutant IDH1 20-mer peptide were given with topical imiquimod. Each astrocytoma in the donors was new, WHO grade 3 or 4, IDH1-mutant and ATRX-lost. The chain joins TRBV12-5 to TRBJ1-1; no clear D gene. Sequences were derived from PBMCs, sampled from a glioma patient whose treatment included an IDH1 peptide vaccine. The clonotype originates from a woman between 50 and 59 years old with glioma. The CDR3 region is CASGLAAGTEAFF. The CDR3, as DNA: TGTGCTAGTGGTTTGGCGGCCGGCACTGAAGCTTTCTTT.